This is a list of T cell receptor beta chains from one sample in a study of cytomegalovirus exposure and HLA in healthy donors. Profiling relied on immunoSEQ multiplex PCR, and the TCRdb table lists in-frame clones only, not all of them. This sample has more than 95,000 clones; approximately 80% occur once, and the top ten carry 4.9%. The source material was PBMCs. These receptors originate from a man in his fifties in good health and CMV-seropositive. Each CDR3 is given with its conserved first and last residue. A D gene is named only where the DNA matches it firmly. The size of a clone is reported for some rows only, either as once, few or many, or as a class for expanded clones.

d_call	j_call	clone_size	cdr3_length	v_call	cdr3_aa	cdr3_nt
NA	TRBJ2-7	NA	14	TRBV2	CASSAGTASYEQYF	TGTGCCAGCAGTGCTGGGACTGCCTCCTACGAGCAGTACTTC
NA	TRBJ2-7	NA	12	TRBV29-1	CSVGEAGYEQYF	TGCAGCGTTGGAGAAGCGGGCTACGAGCAGTACTTC
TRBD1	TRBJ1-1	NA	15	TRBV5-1	CASSFLRQGATEAFF	TGCGCCAGCAGCTTCTTGCGACAGGGGGCAACTGAAGCTTTCTTT
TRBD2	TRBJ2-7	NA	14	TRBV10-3	CAISVSGGEGEQYF	TGTGCCATCAGTGTTAGCGGGGGGGAGGGCGAGCAGTACTTC
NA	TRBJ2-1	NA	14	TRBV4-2	CASSQGPRFDEQFF	TGTGCCAGCAGCCAAGGCCCTCGGTTCGATGAGCAGTTCTTC
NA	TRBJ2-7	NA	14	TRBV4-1	CASSQDLVGAGWYF	TGCGCCAGCAGCCAAGATCTTGTAGGGGCGGGGTGGTACTTC
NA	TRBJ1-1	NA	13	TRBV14	CASSQGTDTEAFF	TGTGCCAGCAGCCAAGGGACAGACACTGAAGCTTTCTTT
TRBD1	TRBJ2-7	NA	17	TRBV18	CASSPRWKTGSGYEQYF	TGTGCCAGCTCACCCCGCTGGAAGACAGGGAGCGGCTACGAGCAGTACTTC
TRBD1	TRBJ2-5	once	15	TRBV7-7	CASSPGTGNQETQYF	TGTGCTAGCAGCCCCGGGACAGGGAACCAAGAGACCCAGTACTTC
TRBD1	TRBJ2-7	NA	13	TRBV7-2	CASSHPDRAEQYF	TGTGCCAGCAGCCACCCTGACAGGGCCGAGCAGTACTTC
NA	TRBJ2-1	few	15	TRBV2	CAKAGSQGSYNEQFF	TGTGCCAAAGCAGGCTCGCAGGGGAGTTACAATGAGCAGTTCTTC
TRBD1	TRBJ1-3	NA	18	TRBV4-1	CASSQGGTGVGSGNTIYF	TGCGCCAGCAGCCAGGGAGGGACAGGGGTGGGTTCTGGAAACACCATATATTTT
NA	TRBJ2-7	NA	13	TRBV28	CASSLPVPYEQYF	TGTGCCAGCAGTTTACCTGTCCCCTACGAGCAGTACTTC
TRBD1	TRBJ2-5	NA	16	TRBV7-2	CASSSGQGAWGETQYF	TGTGCCAGCAGCTCCGGACAGGGGGCGTGGGGAGAGACCCAGTACTTC
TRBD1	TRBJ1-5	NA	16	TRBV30	CAWSTSGTGGVQPQHF	TGTGCCTGGAGTACTTCGGGGACAGGGGGCGTTCAGCCCCAGCATTTT
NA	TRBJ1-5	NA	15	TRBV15	CATSRVQGSNQPQHF	TGTGCCACCAGCAGAGTTCAGGGGAGCAATCAGCCCCAGCATTTT
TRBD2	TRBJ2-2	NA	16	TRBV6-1	CASSVAGHTNTGELFF	TGTGCCAGCAGTGTAGCGGGACACACGAACACCGGGGAGCTGTTTTTT
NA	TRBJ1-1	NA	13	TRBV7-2	CASSLYEVTEAFF	TGTGCCAGCAGCTTATACGAGGTTACTGAAGCTTTCTTT
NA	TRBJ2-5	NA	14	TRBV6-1	CASSEQGGQETQYF	TGTGCCAGCAGTGAACAGGGCGGCCAAGAGACCCAGTACTTC
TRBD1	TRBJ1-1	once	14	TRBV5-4	CASRAGGIDTEAFF	TGTGCCAGCCGGGCAGGGGGAATAGACACTGAAGCTTTCTTT
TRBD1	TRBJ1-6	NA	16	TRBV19	CASSTTGTGGNSPLHF	TGTGCCAGTAGTACCACCGGGACAGGGGGAAATTCACCCCTCCACTTT
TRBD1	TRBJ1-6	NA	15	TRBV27	CASSLQGDLSSPLHF	TGTGCCAGCAGTTTACAGGGGGATCTAAGTTCACCCCTCCACTTT
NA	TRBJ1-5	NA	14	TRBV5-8	CASSFRGRDQPQHF	TGTGCCAGCAGCTTTAGGGGCCGAGATCAGCCCCAGCATTTT
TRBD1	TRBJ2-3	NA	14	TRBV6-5	CASSPGTGGRSQYF	TGTGCCAGCAGCCCCGGGACAGGGGGCAGGTCGCAGTATTTT
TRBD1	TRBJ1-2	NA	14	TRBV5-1	CASSWGQTNYGYTF	TGCGCCAGCAGCTGGGGACAGACTAACTATGGCTACACCTTC
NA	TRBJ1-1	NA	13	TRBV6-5	CASSFSRNTEAFF	TGTGCCAGCAGTTTCTCCCGGAACACTGAAGCTTTCTTT
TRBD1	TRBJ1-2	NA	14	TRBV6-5	CASRFDRVGYGYTF	TGTGCCAGCAGGTTCGACAGGGTAGGGTATGGCTACACCTTC
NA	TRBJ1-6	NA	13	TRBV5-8	CASSGDSSLALHF	TGTGCCAGCAGCGGAGACTCTTCCTTGGCCCTCCACTTT
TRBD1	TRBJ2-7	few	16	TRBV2	CVSSEFAGQESYDQYF	TGTGTCAGCAGTGAGTTCGCGGGACAGGAGTCCTACGACCAGTACTTC
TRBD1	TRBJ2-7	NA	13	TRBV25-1	CASSLGGRYEQYF	TGTGCCAGCAGTCTAGGGGGCAGATACGAGCAGTACTTC
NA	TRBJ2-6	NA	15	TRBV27	CASSGTPSGANVLTF	TGTGCCAGCAGTGGGACACCTTCTGGGGCCAACGTCCTGACTTTC
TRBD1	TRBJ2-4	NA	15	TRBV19	CASSPGTVAKNIQYF	TGTGCCAGTAGTCCTGGGACAGTAGCCAAAAACATTCAGTACTTC